These T cell receptor beta chains were read from a single sample in a study of shared clonotypes between healthy human individuals. Repertoires were generated with immunoSEQ multiplex PCR, while TCRdb's copy carries only in-frame clones and drops some. Among a few million clones listed, around 94% were seen once. The sample was naive CD4+ T cells sorted from blood. All receptors come from a man aged 18 to 29 in good health. The CDR3 runs from the conserved cysteine through the conserved F or W. Each record gives: clone size, D gene, V gene, J gene, CDR3 protein, CDR3 DNA. D genes are given only for firm matches. Not every row has a clone size; where given, it reads once, few, many or a size class.

>.|.|TRBV5-1|TRBJ2-1
CASSLVLTYNEQFF
TGCGCCAGCAGCTTGGTACTCACTTACAATGAGCAGTTCTTC
>.|TRBD2|TRBV10-2|TRBJ2-7
CASWSASGTYEQYF
TGCGCCAGCTGGTCGGCTAGCGGGACCTACGAGCAGTACTTC
>.|TRBD1|TRBV27|TRBJ1-4
CASRGQGASNEKLFF
TGTGCCAGCAGGGGACAGGGGGCCTCTAATGAAAAACTGTTTTTT
>.|TRBD2|TRBV6-1|TRBJ2-5
CASSLAGGFGETQYF
TGTGCCAGCAGTTTAGCGGGGGGGTTTGGAGAGACCCAGTACTTC
>.|.|TRBV20-1|TRBJ2-5
CSAPTQETQYF
TGCAGTGCTCCTACTCAAGAGACCCAGTACTTC
>few|.|TRBV7-2|TRBJ1-1
CASSPTRDRGAFF
TGTGCCAGCAGCCCTACACGGGATCGGGGAGCTTTCTTT
>.|.|TRBV10-3|TRBJ2-7
CAISDWREQYF
TGTGCCATCAGTGACTGGCGTGAGCAGTACTTC
>once|.|TRBV4-3|TRBJ2-2
CASSQGRNTGELFF
TGCGCCAGCAGCCAAGGAAGGAACACCGGGGAGCTGTTTTTT
>.|.|TRBV18|TRBJ2-7
CASSSGGPYEQYF
TGTGCCAGCTCTTCCGGGGGCCCCTACGAGCAGTACTTC
>.|.|TRBV7-9|TRBJ2-3
CASSPLGFRGDTDTQYF
TGTGCCAGCAGCCCCCTAGGTTTTAGAGGCGACACAGATACGCAGTATTTT
>.|.|TRBV13|TRBJ2-7
CASSTPGDGRDEQYF
TGTGCCAGCAGCACCCCGGGGGATGGGCGCGACGAGCAGTACTTC
>.|.|TRBV30|TRBJ2-7
CAWSMEGSSYEQYF
TGTGCCTGGAGTATGGAGGGGAGCTCCTACGAGCAGTACTTC
>.|.|TRBV14|TRBJ1-2
CASSDYNYGYTF
TGTGCCAGCAGCGACTATAACTATGGCTACACCTTC
>.|TRBD1|TRBV7-9|TRBJ2-3
CASSLTGQPILGTQYF
TGTGCCAGCAGCTTAACGGGACAGCCGATCCTAGGTACGCAGTATTTT
>.|.|TRBV9|TRBJ1-3
CASSGGGGRYSGNTIYF
TGTGCCAGCAGCGGTGGAGGGGGGCGGTACTCTGGAAACACCATATATTTT
>.|.|TRBV28|TRBJ1-1
CASSPGGNPEAFF
TGTGCCAGCAGTCCCGGGGGTAACCCTGAAGCTTTCTTT
>.|TRBD2|TRBV19|TRBJ2-3
CASRPPGLAGADTQYF
TGTGCCAGTAGACCCCCGGGACTAGCGGGAGCAGATACGCAGTATTTT
>once|.|TRBV9|TRBJ2-6
CASSTRGGAGANVLTF
TGTGCCAGCAGCACCCGTGGCGGGGCTGGGGCCAACGTCCTGACTTTC
>.|TRBD1|TRBV5-5|TRBJ1-2
CASSYRDRGDGYTF
TGTGCCAGCAGCTACAGGGACAGGGGGGATGGCTACACCTTC
>once|.|TRBV7-8|TRBJ1-4
CASSPTGTNEKLFF
TGTGCCAGCAGCCCGACAGGCACAAATGAAAAACTGTTTTTT
>.|TRBD1|TRBV7-9|TRBJ2-5
CASSLQGAQETQYF
TGTGCCAGCAGCTTACAGGGGGCCCAAGAGACCCAGTACTTC
>.|TRBD2|TRBV12-5|TRBJ2-5
CASGSGTIQETQYF
TGTGCTAGTGGTTCCGGGACTATCCAAGAGACCCAGTACTTC
>.|TRBD1|TRBV27|TRBJ2-6
CASSFGTGAWGANVLTF
TGTGCCAGCAGTTTCGGGACAGGGGCTTGGGGGGCCAACGTCCTGACTTTC
>.|TRBD2|TRBV5-6|TRBJ2-1
CASSLGTSGRYNEQFF
TGTGCCAGCAGCTTGGGGACTAGCGGGAGGTACAATGAGCAGTTCTTC
>.|.|TRBV7-2|TRBJ2-7
CASSLPVSTPYEQYF
TGTGCCAGCAGCTTACCGGTGTCAACCCCTTACGAGCAGTACTTC
>.|.|TRBV10-2|TRBJ1-5
CASSKGEQPQHF
TGCGCCAGCTCGAAGGGGGAGCAGCCCCAGCATTTT